The 8 T cell receptor beta chains listed next were all sequenced from one sample in a study of T cell repertoires in cytomegalovirus infection. The antigens for these receptors are not known. TCRdb itself ran the reads through MiXCR, one entry per CDR3 protein. The table has about half a million distinct CDR3 sequences, roughly a third seen once. The sequencing here drew on cultured PBMCs, taken from culture after CMV antigen stimulation. All receptors come from a human donor in good health (CMV status not recorded). Some clones in this sample may be carry-over from other donors' samples.

This clonotype occurred a few times. The chain combines TRBV7-2 with TRBJ1-1; D is undetermined. Deletions cut 2 bases from V and 1 base from J, with 8 bases between. This CDR3 spans 14 amino acids. Germline CDR1 reads SGHTA; CDR2 reads FQGNSA. CDR3 in amino acids: CASSLRTTNTEAFF. CDR3 sequence (DNA): TGTGCCAGCAGCTTAAGAACTACGAACACTGAAGCTTTCTTT.

This clonotype was picked up a small number of times. The chain joins TRBV6-5 to TRBJ2-3; no definite D call. From germline, CDR1 is MNHEY and CDR2 SVGAGI. Trimming pared 2 bases from V and 4 bases from J, leaving 10 bases between. CDR3 length: 14 residues. CDR3 sequence: CASSYEPAADTQYF. DNA of the CDR3: TGTGCCAGCAGTTACGAGCCAGCCGCAGATACGCAGTATTTT.

The rearrangement joins TRBV20-1 to TRBJ2-1, with 13 bases matching TRBD2. This CDR3 comprises 18 residues. The V segment lost 0 bases and the J segment 7 bases; nucleotides outside the gene matches: 12. In germline, CDR1 is DFQATT, CDR2 SNEGSKA (reference sequence). The CDR3 loop reads CSAREGLAGYSGKNEQFF. CDR3 coding DNA: TGCAGTGCTAGAGAGGGACTAGCGGGATACTCGGGAAAAAATGAGCAGTTCTTC.

The J gene is TRBJ1-3, the V gene TRBV2, with D uncertain. The CDR3 is made up of 15 amino acids. Germline CDR1 is SNHLY and CDR2 is FYNNEI. Between the trimmed V and J ends, which lost 3 bases and 0 bases, there was a span of 9 bases. The chain's CDR3 is CASSDEGFSGNTIYF. The CDR3 region has the DNA TGTGCCAGCAGTGACGAGGGATTCTCTGGAAACACCATATATTTT.

The chain links TRBV2 to TRBJ2-7, with D possibly TRBD1 on 6 matching bases. The germline V gene has CDR1 SNHLY and CDR2 FYNNEI. Trimming took off 2 bases at V and 0 bases at J, with 23 bases between the two ends. The CDR3 contains 19 residues. CDR3 nucleotide sequence: TGTGCCAGCAGTGAAAGGGCCGGACAGCCTCCCCTTAGCTCCTACGAGCAGTACGTC. This gives the protein CASSERAGQPPLSSYEQYV.

As regards this clonotype: A much bigger clone sits one base away, suggesting this may be a read error. V is TRBV7-2 and J is TRBJ2-7, with 10 bases that match TRBD2. CDR1 and CDR2 (germline): SGHTA, FQGNSA. V lost 1 base to trimming and J lost 9 bases; unmatched junction nucleotides: 9. This CDR3 contains 15 residues. CDR3 nucleotide sequence: TGTGCCAGCAGCTTAGAGAGCGGGAGGGGAAACGGGCAGTACTTC. It specifies CASSLESGRGNGQYF.

The rearrangement joins TRBV10-3 to TRBJ2-3; 9 nucleotides align to TRBD2. The CDR3 has 15 amino acids. The germline CDR1 and CDR2 sequences are ENHRY and SYGVKD. The V gene end was trimmed by 6 bases and the J gene end by 2 bases; junction bases not matched to a gene: 6. The CDR3 sequence: CAISLAGILTDTQYF. As DNA, the CDR3 is TGTGCCATCAGCCTAGCGGGAATACTCACAGATACGCAGTATTTT.

The rearrangement uses TRBV27 and TRBJ1-1, with TRBD1 matching over 7 bases. V gave up 0 bases and J gave up 11 bases; unmatched junction bases: 9. In germline, CDR1 is MNHEY, CDR2 SMNVEV (reference sequence). This CDR3 region has 14 residues. CDR3: CASSLSRLGQAAFF. CDR3 bases: TGTGCCAGCAGTTTATCCCGACTTGGACAGGCTGCTTTCTTT.